The present TCR beta chain was sequenced within a study of blood T cells in healthy people across ages. This clonotype appeared a single time. Its antigen remains unknown. Findings of the study overall: Lack of knowledge of donor CMV status possibly confounded expanded clonotype changes.

A J-beta primer mix and a sample-barcoded 5' primer were used in a second PCR of about 7 to 12 cycles. One entry per CDR3 protein results from TCRdb running MiXCR on the 5' RACE reads. This table holds fewer than 650,000 distinct CDR3 sequences, about 27% found once. V was cut by 0 bases and J by 3 bases, with 3 bases left in between. The V gene's germline CDR1 is ENHRY and CDR2 SYGVKD. The CDR3 totals 13 residues. These sequences were also reported in another study, on T cells of mothers and their children.

This sequence was found in a boy younger than 10 in good health. The specimen was blood. The J gene is TRBJ1-3, the V gene TRBV10-3; D unclear. The CDR3 DNA reads TGTGCCATCAGTGAGTCGAGTGGAAACACCATATATTTT. Residues: CAISESSGNTIYF.